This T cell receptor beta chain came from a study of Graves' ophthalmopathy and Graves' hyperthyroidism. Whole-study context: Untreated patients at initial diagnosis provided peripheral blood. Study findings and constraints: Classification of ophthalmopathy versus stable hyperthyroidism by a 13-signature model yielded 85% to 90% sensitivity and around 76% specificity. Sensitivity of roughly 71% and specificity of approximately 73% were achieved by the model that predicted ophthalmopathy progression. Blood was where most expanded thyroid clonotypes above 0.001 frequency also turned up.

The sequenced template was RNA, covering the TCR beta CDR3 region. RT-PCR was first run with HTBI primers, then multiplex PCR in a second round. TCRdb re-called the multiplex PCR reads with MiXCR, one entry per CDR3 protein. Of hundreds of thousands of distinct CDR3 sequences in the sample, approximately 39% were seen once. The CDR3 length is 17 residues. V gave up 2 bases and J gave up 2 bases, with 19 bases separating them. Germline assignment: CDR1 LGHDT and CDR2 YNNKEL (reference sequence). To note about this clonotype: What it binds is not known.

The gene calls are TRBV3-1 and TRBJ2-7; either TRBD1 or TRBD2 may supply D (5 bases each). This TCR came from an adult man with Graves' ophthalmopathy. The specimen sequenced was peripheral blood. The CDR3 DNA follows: TGTGCCAGCAGCCAAAAAGCGAACGGGACGGACACCTACGAGCAGTACTTC. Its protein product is CASSQKANGTDTYEQYF.